These 28 T cell receptor beta chains came from one sample sequenced in a study of cytomegalovirus exposure and HLA in healthy donors. It was with 60 Vbeta and 13 Jbeta primers that the PCR ran. Profiling relied on immunoSEQ multiplex PCR, and the TCRdb table lists in-frame clones only, not all of them. The sample shows roughly 40,000 clones, 50% of them seen only once. Sequences were obtained from PBMCs. These receptors originate from a human donor in good health.

The chain employs TRBV11-3 and TRBJ2-5; the match to TRBD2 covers 11 bases. Per germline, CDR1 SGHNT and CDR2 YENEEA. There are 16 residues in the CDR3. J lost 0 bases, V lost 5 bases, and 5 bases had no gene match. The CDR3 DNA reads as TGTGCCAGCAGCCCCGGGACTAGCGGATACCAAGAGACCCAGTACTTC. Residues: CASSPGTSGYQETQYF.

The gene calls are TRBV7-9 and TRBJ1-1; TRBD1 agrees at 8 bases. The CDR3 contains 15 residues. Per the germline V gene, CDR1 is SEHNR and CDR2 is FQNEAQ (reference sequence). J was trimmed by 1 base and V by 1 base; bases with no gene match: 2. The CDR3 region has the DNA TGTGCCAGCAGCTTAGGGGGACAGGCGAACACTGAAGCTTTCTTT. This translates into CASSLGGQANTEAFF.

This clone showed up just a few times. The chain links TRBV2 to TRBJ2-3; a possible D gene is TRBD1 (6 bases). This CDR3 has 15 residues. Between the trimmed V and J ends, which lost 3 bases and 3 bases, there was a span of 13 bases. Germline-derived CDR1 and CDR2 are SNHLY and FYNNEI. The CDR3 sequence is CASSDQGTSTDTQYF. The CDR3 coding sequence is TGTGCCAGCAGTGACCAGGGGACGTCGACAGATACGCAGTATTTT.

The rearrangement joins TRBV6-5 to TRBJ1-2; perhaps TRBD1 as D (5 bases). This CDR3 spans 14 amino acids. The V and J ends lost 6 bases and 0 bases respectively, with 11 bases between them. Germline V gives CDR1 MNHEY, CDR2 SVGAGI. The CDR3 loop reads CASRDRGTNYGYTF. The CDR3 DNA follows: TGTGCCAGCAGGGACCGGGGGACTAACTATGGCTACACCTTC.

This clone has more than one count but fewer than ten. V usage is TRBV5-1 and J usage is TRBJ1-5; 7 nucleotides align to TRBD1. CDR1 and CDR2 from the germline V gene are SGHRS and YFSETQ. CDR3 length: 15 amino acids. V lost 0 bases, J lost 5 bases, and 5 bases stayed unmatched. DNA of the CDR3: TGCGCCAGCAGCTTGGCCACCGGGACAGATCAGCCCCAGCATTTT. Protein sequence: CASSLATGTDQPQHF.

V and J are TRBV28 and TRBJ2-5; D ambiguous. Per the germline V gene, CDR1 is MDHEN and CDR2 is SYDVKM. This CDR3 region has 14 residues. Trimming left V 6 bases short and J 4 bases short, with 15 bases between. CDR3 sequence: CASSPSGPGETQYF. The DNA for the CDR3 is TGTGCCAGCAGCCCCTCCGGCCCGGGAGAGACCCAGTACTTC.

The chain uses TRBV29-1 and TRBJ2-5, with D uncertain. Germline loops: CDR1 SQVTM, CDR2 ANQGSEA. The CDR3 runs to 14 residues. V was clipped by 3 bases and J by 3 bases, with 14 bases between them. CDR3 in amino acids: CSVDSGFRKETQYF. The CDR3 region has the DNA TGCAGCGTTGACTCAGGTTTTAGAAAAGAGACCCAGTACTTC.

The CDR3 nucleotides are TGTGCCAGCTCGCCCGGGACAGGGTCTTATAATTCACCCCTCCACTTT. It encodes CASSPGTGSYNSPLHF. The chain combines TRBV18 with TRBJ1-6; TRBD1 matches at 9 bases. Germline V gene lookup returns CDR1 KGHSH and CDR2 LQKENI. The CDR3 loop spans 16 amino acids. V was clipped by 6 bases and J by 4 bases; unmatched bases: 7. The full variable domain, completed using reference TRBV18 and TRBJ1-6, is NAGVMQNPRHLVRRRGQEARLRCSPMKGHSHVYWYRQLPEEGLKFMVYLQKENIIDESGMPKERFSAEFPKEGPSILRIQQVVRGDSAAYFCASSPGTGSYNSPLHFGNGTRLTVT.

The V and J genes are TRBV30 and TRBJ2-7; 9 bases line up with TRBD2. Germline V CDR1 and CDR2: GTSNPN, SVGIG (reference sequence). The CDR3 sequence is 12 residues long. In DNA, the CDR3 is TGTGCGCGCGGGGGGGGCCTCTACGAGCAGTACTTC. Protein: CARGGGLYEQYF.

The J gene is TRBJ1-5, the V gene TRBV5-4; 8 bases map to TRBD1. The germline CDR1 and CDR2 sequences are SGHNT and YYREEE (reference sequence). This CDR3 is 18 amino acids long. V lost 4 bases and J lost 0; bases outside the gene matches: 12. DNA for the CDR3: TGTGCCAGCAGCCTCTTCCGGGACAGGCCGGATAGCAATCAGCCCCAGCATTTT. Amino acids: CASSLFRDRPDSNQPQHF.

J is TRBJ2-3 and V is TRBV4-3, with D perhaps matching TRBD1 (5 bases). The CDR3 has 15 residues. Germline V gene data show CDR1 as LGHNA and CDR2 as YSLEER. Trimming removed 2 bases at V and 4 bases at J, with 13 bases between. The CDR3 DNA reads as TGCGCCAGCAGCCAACAGGGAAGTAGGGCAGATACGCAGTATTTT. Residues: CASSQQGSRADTQYF.

The V and J genes are TRBV7-9 and TRBJ2-3; D is uncertain. Looked up from germline, CDR1 is SEHNR and CDR2 is FQNEAQ (reference sequence). V was shortened by 1 base and J by 0 bases, with 8 bases between the two germline ends. The length of the CDR3 is 15 residues. DNA of the CDR3: TGTGCCAGCAGCTTAGGACTCCTTAGCACAGATACGCAGTATTTT. This encodes CASSLGLLSTDTQYF.

The chain uses TRBV7-9 and TRBJ2-5; TRBD2 matches at 7 bases. CDR1 SEHNR and CDR2 FQNEAQ come from the germline V gene (reference sequence). J gave up 4 bases and V 8 bases, and 13 bases lay outside the gene matches. The length of the CDR3 is 15 residues. The CDR3 DNA reads TGTGCCAGCGTCCCTGAGAGGACTAGTATAGAGACCCAGTACTTC. This translates into CASVPERTSIETQYF. The whole variable domain, remainder taken from reference TRBV7-9 and TRBJ2-5, is DTGVSQNPRHKITKRGQNVTFRCDPISEHNRLYWYRQTLGQGPEFLTYFQNEAQLEKSRLLSDRFSAERPKGSFSTLEIQRTEQGDSAMYLCASVPERTSIETQYFGPGTRLLVL.

The rearrangement uses TRBV6-4 and TRBJ2-1; no reliable D call. Trimming took 8 bases from V and 8 from J, leaving 22 bases between them. The CDR3 extends over 15 amino acids. Germline V lookup: CDR1 MRHNA, CDR2 SNTAGT. The CDR3 protein is CASATEDGSNYEQFF. The CDR3 DNA reads TGTGCCAGCGCCACTGAGGATGGAAGTAACTATGAGCAGTTCTTC.

J is TRBJ1-2 and V is TRBV7-2; no firm D call. With 5 bases removed from V and 4 bases from J, the gap between germline ends came to 17 bases. The germline V gene encodes CDR1 SGHTA and CDR2 FQGNSA. The CDR3 spans 15 residues. The CDR3 DNA reads TGTGCCAGCAGCCCTGACAAGCACCCCACCTATGGCTACACCTTC. This encodes CASSPDKHPTYGYTF.

This clone has more than one count but fewer than ten. The chain has TRBV19 and TRBJ2-1; 9 nucleotides align to TRBD2. Germline values: CDR1 LNHDA, CDR2 SQIVND (reference sequence). The length of the CDR3 is 15 residues. Trimming removed 10 bases from V and 1 base from J; junction bases left unmatched: 8. The CDR3 protein is CATLLSGRSYNEQFF. Written as DNA, the CDR3 is TGTGCCACCCTTCTAAGCGGGAGGTCCTACAATGAGCAGTTCTTC.

The V gene is TRBV18, the J gene TRBJ1-3, with D perhaps matching TRBD1 (5 bases). Germline V gene data show CDR1 as KGHSH and CDR2 as LQKENI. This CDR3 is built from 15 residues. V was cut by 3 bases and J by 3 bases, with 12 bases left in between. The CDR3 region is CASSPYARDGNTIYF. The CDR3 nucleotides read TGTGCCAGCTCACCGTATGCCAGGGATGGAAACACCATATATTTT. The whole variable domain, filled in from reference TRBV18 and TRBJ1-3, reads NAGVMQNPRHLVRRRGQEARLRCSPMKGHSHVYWYRQLPEEGLKFMVYLQKENIIDESGMPKERFSAEFPKEGPSILRIQQVVRGDSAAYFCASSPYARDGNTIYFGEGSWLTVV.

The chain employs TRBV6-1 and TRBJ1-1; 7 nucleotides agree with TRBD1. The CDR3 is made up of 11 amino acids. Trimming at V came to 8 bases and at J to 8 bases, leaving 5 bases not matched to a gene. Germline CDR1 is MNHNS and CDR2 is SASEGT. Here the CDR3 DNA reads TGTGCCAGCCAAAACAGGGGAGAAGCTTTCTTT. Protein product: CASQNRGEAFF.

V usage is TRBV4-2 and J usage is TRBJ1-4; the D is unclear. Germline CDR1 reads LGHNA; CDR2 reads YNFKEQ. V was shortened by 0 bases and J by 0 bases, with 5 bases between the two germline ends. The CDR3 extends over 15 amino acids. The CDR3 here is CASSQDHATNEKLFF. CDR3 in DNA: TGTGCCAGCAGCCAAGATCATGCAACTAATGAAAAACTGTTTTTT.

This rearrangement joins TRBV11-2 to TRBJ1-3, with D maybe TRBD1 (5 bases). The CDR3 length is 15 residues. Trimming pared 5 bases from V and 0 bases from J, leaving 11 bases between. Germline assignment: CDR1 SGHAT and CDR2 FQNNGV. CDR3 loop: CASSHTRVSGNTIYF. The CDR3 nucleotides read TGTGCCAGCAGCCACACCAGGGTCTCTGGAAACACCATATATTTT.

Relative to its sample, this clone is medium-sized. The CDR3 protein is CASSEFGAGARAVVTQYF. CDR3 sequence (DNA): TGTGCCAGCAGTGAGTTCGGAGCGGGGGCCCGGGCCGTTGTTACGCAGTATTTT. V and J are TRBV6-4 and TRBJ2-3; 8 nucleotides line up with TRBD2. The length of the CDR3 is 18 residues. Unmatched junction bases numbered 19, after V lost 3 bases and J lost 8 bases. From germline, CDR1 is MRHNA and CDR2 SNTAGT.

The V gene is TRBV18, the J gene TRBJ2-3; 11 bases match TRBD2. This CDR3 is 18 amino acids long. Germline CDR1 KGHSH, CDR2 LQKENI. The J segment lost 0 bases and the V segment lost 0 bases, leaving 5 bases of the junction unmatched. The CDR3 loop is CASSPPSGGGRSTDTQYF. The CDR3 DNA reads as TGTGCCAGCTCACCACCTAGCGGGGGGGGCCGTAGCACAGATACGCAGTATTTT.

The chain combines TRBV14 with TRBJ1-1; unclear D gene. Germline-derived CDR1 and CDR2 are SGHDN and FVKESK. This CDR3 is built from 16 residues. V was clipped by 5 bases and J by 1 base, with 17 bases between them. CDR3 residues: CASSVQTKAKNTEAFF. As DNA, the CDR3 is TGTGCCAGCAGCGTGCAGACTAAAGCAAAGAACACTGAAGCTTTCTTT.

This sequence joins TRBV7-6 and TRBJ2-1; TRBD1 aligns across 7 bases. Germline CDR1 SGHVS, CDR2 FNYEAQ. The junction had 5 bases not matched to a gene; V was cut back by 2 bases and J by 4 bases. The CDR3 extends over 15 amino acids. CDR3 sequence reads: CASSLQGVGYNEQFF. In DNA, the CDR3 is TGTGCCAGCAGCTTACAGGGGGTGGGATACAATGAGCAGTTCTTC.

The chain links TRBV27 to TRBJ2-3; a weak D match, TRBD1 (6 bases). The germline gives CDR1 MNHEY, CDR2 SMNVEV (reference sequence). The CDR3 loop spans 16 amino acids. V was clipped by 5 bases and J by 6 bases, with 21 bases between them. This CDR3 reads CASSPTGWGLRDTQYF. The CDR3 nucleotides read TGTGCCAGCAGTCCTACCGGCTGGGGGCTCAGGGATACGCAGTATTTT.

This chain connects TRBV19 to TRBJ1-5; 9 positions match TRBD1. Trimming at V came to 4 bases and at J to 7 bases, leaving 11 bases not matched to a gene. The CDR3 sequence is 16 residues long. Germline V gene data show CDR1 as LNHDA and CDR2 as SQIVND (reference sequence). The CDR3 DNA follows: TGTGCCAGTAGTACTCGACAACAGGGGGCCCAACAGCCCCAGCATTTT. Translated: CASSTRQQGAQQPQHF.

The V and J genes are TRBV9 and TRBJ2-3; 9 bases are shared with TRBD2. The CDR3 sequence is 15 residues long. Germline V gene sequence: CDR1 SGDLS, CDR2 YYNGEE. Trimming removed 3 bases from V and 5 bases from J; junction bases left unmatched: 7. CDR3 sequence: CASSAGGLAGDTQYF. DNA of the CDR3: TGTGCCAGCAGCGCCGGGGGACTAGCTGGAGATACGCAGTATTTT.

This clone was detected once. The chain carries TRBV27 and TRBJ2-3; D is perhaps TRBD2 (6 bases). Trimming removed 0 bases from V and 1 base from J, with 14 bases in between. CDR1 MNHEY and CDR2 SMNVEV come from the germline V gene (reference sequence). The CDR3 runs 17 residues. The CDR3 DNA reads TGTGCCAGCAGTTTATCTCCTAGCGAGTTTCGCACAGATACGCAGTATTTT. Translating gives CASSLSPSEFRTDTQYF.